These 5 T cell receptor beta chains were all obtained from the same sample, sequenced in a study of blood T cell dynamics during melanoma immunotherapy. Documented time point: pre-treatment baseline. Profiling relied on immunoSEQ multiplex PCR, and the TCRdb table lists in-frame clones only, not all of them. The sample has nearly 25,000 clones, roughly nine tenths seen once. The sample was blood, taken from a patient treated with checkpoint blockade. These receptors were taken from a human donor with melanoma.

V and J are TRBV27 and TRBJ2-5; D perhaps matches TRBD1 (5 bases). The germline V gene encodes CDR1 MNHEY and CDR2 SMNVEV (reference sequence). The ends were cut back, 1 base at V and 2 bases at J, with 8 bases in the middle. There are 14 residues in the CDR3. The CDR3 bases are TGTGCCAGCAGTTTATTAGACAGTCAAGAGACCCAGTACTTC. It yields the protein CASSLLDSQETQYF.

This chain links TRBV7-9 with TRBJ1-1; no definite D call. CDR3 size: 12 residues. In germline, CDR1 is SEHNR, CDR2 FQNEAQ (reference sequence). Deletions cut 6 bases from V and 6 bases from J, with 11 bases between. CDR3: CASREGRAEAFF. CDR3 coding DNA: TGTGCCAGCAGGGAAGGTAGGGCTGAAGCTTTCTTT.

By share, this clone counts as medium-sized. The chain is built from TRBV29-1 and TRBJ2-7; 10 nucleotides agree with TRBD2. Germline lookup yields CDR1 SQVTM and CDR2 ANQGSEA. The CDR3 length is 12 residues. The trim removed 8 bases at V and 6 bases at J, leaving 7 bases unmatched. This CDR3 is CSSASGSSEQYF. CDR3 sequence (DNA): TGCAGCAGTGCTAGCGGGAGCTCCGAGCAGTACTTC.

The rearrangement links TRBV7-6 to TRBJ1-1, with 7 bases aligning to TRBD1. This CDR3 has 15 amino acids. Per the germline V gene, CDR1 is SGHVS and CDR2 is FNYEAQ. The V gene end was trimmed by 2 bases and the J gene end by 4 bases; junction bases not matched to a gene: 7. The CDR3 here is CASSLREGAGTEAFF. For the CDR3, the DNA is TGTGCCAGCAGCTTACGAGAGGGGGCGGGCACTGAAGCTTTCTTT.

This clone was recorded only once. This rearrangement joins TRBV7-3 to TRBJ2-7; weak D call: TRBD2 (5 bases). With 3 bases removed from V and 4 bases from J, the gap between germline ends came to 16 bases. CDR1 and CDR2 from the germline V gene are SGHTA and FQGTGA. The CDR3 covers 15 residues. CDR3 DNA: TGTGCCAGCAGCTTTGCGGGCGGCCCGAAATACGAGCAGTACTTC. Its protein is CASSFAGGPKYEQYF.